The 11 T cell receptor beta chains in this list originate from one sample, sequenced in a study of cytomegalovirus exposure and HLA in healthy donors. PCR primers comprised 60 Vbeta and 13 Jbeta primers. Profiled with immunoSEQ multiplex PCR; TCRdb holds only in-frame clones, not every one. The sample lists 130,000 to 150,000 clones, approximately 68% seen once, with about 4.7% in the top ten. Sequencing was done on a sample of PBMCs. The origin of the receptors is a man in his fifties or sixties in good health and CMV-seronegative.

This chain connects TRBV6-1 to TRBJ1-2; the D gene is possibly TRBD1 (5 bases). Germline CDR1 is MNHNS and CDR2 is SASEGT. Trimming removed 0 bases at V and 4 bases at J, with 9 bases between. CDR3 length: 14 amino acids. The CDR3 region has the DNA TGTGCCAGCAGTGAAGCGCACGGGGGCTATGGCTACACCTTC. As protein: CASSEAHGGYGYTF.

The V and J genes are TRBV27 and TRBJ2-1; 8 bases align to TRBD1. This CDR3 comprises 15 residues. Losses at the gene ends were 2 bases for V and 1 base for J; bases not matched to a gene: 1. Germline V gives CDR1 MNHEY, CDR2 SMNVEV (reference sequence). The CDR3 sequence: CASSLRQGSYNEQFF. The CDR3 DNA is TGTGCCAGCAGTTTACGACAGGGGTCCTACAATGAGCAGTTCTTC.

The sample holds a few counts of this clone. The rearrangement links TRBV29-1 to TRBJ1-1, with D perhaps matching TRBD1 (5 bases). CDR1 and CDR2 (germline): SQVTM, ANQGSEA. Trimming removed 3 bases from V and 0 bases from J, with 14 bases in between. CDR3 length: 15 amino acids. CDR3 amino acids: CSVDRALGMNTEAFF. CDR3 nucleotides: TGCAGCGTTGACAGGGCCCTAGGCATGAACACTGAAGCTTTCTTT. Drawing the rest from reference TRBV29-1 and TRBJ1-1, the complete variable domain is SAVISQKPSRDICQRGTSLTIQCQVDSQVTMMFWYRQQPGQSLTLIATANQGSEATYESGFVIDKFPISRPNLTFSTLTVSNMSPEDSSIYLCSVDRALGMNTEAFFGQGTRLTVV.

This clone was recorded a few times. V and J are TRBV9 and TRBJ2-3, with D unresolved. The CDR3 covers 16 residues. Germline V gene sequence: CDR1 SGDLS, CDR2 YYNGEE. The germline V and J ends were trimmed by 0 bases and 2 bases, with 13 bases remaining between them. The CDR3 DNA sequence: TGTGCCAGCAGCGTAGGGTCACTGTCACTCACAGATACGCAGTATTTT. It yields the protein CASSVGSLSLTDTQYF.

The J gene is TRBJ1-2, the V gene TRBV10-2; 9 bases line up with TRBD1. Germline CDR1 and CDR2: WSHSY and SAAADI. The CDR3 is 14 residues long. Trimming at V came to 3 bases and at J to 3 bases, leaving 2 bases not matched to a gene. DNA of the CDR3: TGCGCCAGCAGTGAAGACAGGGGGGACTATGGCTACACCTTC. It encodes CASSEDRGDYGYTF.

J is TRBJ1-5 and V is TRBV7-2; maybe TRBD1 (6 bases). Germline V gives CDR1 SGHTA, CDR2 FQGNSA. The CDR3 runs 15 residues. V lost 3 bases and J 0 bases, leaving 9 bases between the germline ends. The CDR3 DNA follows: TGTGCCAGCAGCTTGAGGACAGATAGCAATCAGCCCCAGCATTTT. Its translation is CASSLRTDSNQPQHF.

This rearrangement joins TRBV6-1 to TRBJ2-3; TRBD2 matches at 11 bases. V shed 6 bases and J 9 bases; nucleotides not matched to a gene: 11. The CDR3 consists of 15 residues. Germline values: CDR1 MNHNS, CDR2 SASEGT. The CDR3 protein is CASREGLAGGLTQYF. Written as DNA, the CDR3 is TGTGCCAGCAGAGAGGGGCTAGCGGGAGGACTGACGCAGTATTTT.

The chain is built from TRBV7-2 and TRBJ2-1, with TRBD1 matching 9 bases. CDR1 is SGHTA and CDR2 is FQGNSA in the germline V gene. V lost 5 bases and J lost 8; bases outside the gene matches: 13. This CDR3 comprises 16 residues. CDR3 amino acids: CASSLRQGGSMDEQFF. As DNA, the CDR3 is TGTGCCAGCAGCCTGAGACAGGGGGGATCTATGGATGAGCAGTTCTTC.

The V gene is TRBV5-1, the J gene TRBJ1-5, with 7 bases aligning to TRBD1. The CDR3 length is 13 residues. After removal of 3 bases from V and 7 bases from J, the junction contained 4 bases not matched to a gene. Germline-derived CDR1 and CDR2 are SGHRS and YFSETQ. The CDR3 loop is CASSSHRGQPQHF. CDR3 sequence (DNA): TGCGCCAGCAGCTCTCACAGGGGACAGCCCCAGCATTTT. Variable domain in full (rest from reference TRBV5-1 and TRBJ1-5): KAGVTQTPRYLIKTRGQQVTLSCSPISGHRSVSWYQQTPGQGLQFLFEYFSETQRNKGNFPGRFSGRQFSNSRSEMNVSTLELGDSALYLCASSSHRGQPQHFGDGTRLSIL.

About this clone: The same CDR3 also results from other DNA sequences found in this sample. The chain uses TRBV14 and TRBJ1-2; 7 bases line up with TRBD1. Germline loops: CDR1 SGHDN, CDR2 FVKESK. Trimming at V came to 6 bases and at J to 2 bases, leaving 3 bases not matched to a gene. The CDR3 spans 13 residues. CDR3: CASSPTGNYGYTF. The CDR3 DNA is TGTGCCAGCAGTCCGACAGGGAACTATGGCTACACCTTC.

The chain has TRBV4-1 and TRBJ2-5; D is perhaps TRBD2 (6 bases). The closer fit of TRBJ2-7 to the DNA end suggests the J call may be wrong. The CDR3 is 16 amino acids. CDR1 and CDR2 (germline): MGHRA, YSYEKL. The CDR3 nucleotides are TGCGCCAGCAGCCAAGGAAAGGGACTCTTATCCTACGAGCAGTACTTC. Residues: CASSQGKGLLSYEQYF.